These 20 T cell receptor beta chains were all obtained from the same sample, sequenced in a study of T cells in Graves' hyperthyroidism and ophthalmopathy. Amplification yielded TCR beta CDR3 regions, with RNA transcripts as the source. The HTBI primer set was used in a first-round RT-PCR of the TCR CDR3. In TCRdb, the multiplex PCR reads were re-called with MiXCR into one record per CDR3 protein. The sample carries more than 350,000 distinct CDR3 sequences, more than 12% recorded once. The sequencing sample was made of blood. The receptors originated from a woman between 25 and 40 years old with Graves' hyperthyroidism.

This sequence joins TRBV5-1 and TRBJ2-5, with 7 bases that match TRBD2. Germline V lookup: CDR1 SGHRS, CDR2 YFSETQ. The J segment lost 2 bases and the V segment lost 4 bases, leaving 5 bases of the junction unmatched. This CDR3 comprises 14 residues. CDR3 loop: CASSAGDDQETQYF. The CDR3 bases are TGCGCCAGCAGCGCGGGGGACGATCAAGAGACCCAGTACTTC.

This clonotype was counted ten times or more. This chain joins TRBV28 and TRBJ2-7; 9 positions match TRBD1. Trimming cost V 7 bases and J 2 bases; bases outside gene matches: 6. Germline V gives CDR1 MDHEN, CDR2 SYDVKM. This CDR3 contains 14 residues. This chain's CDR3 is CASTTTGGTYEQYF. CDR3 DNA sequence: TGTGCCAGCACCACCACAGGGGGCACCTACGAGCAGTACTTC.

This clonotype came up a few times. The chain carries TRBV29-1 and TRBJ2-1; D might be TRBD2 (5 bases). Trimming cost V 5 bases and J 2 bases, with 10 bases left between them. Germline V CDR1 and CDR2: SQVTM, ANQGSEA. The CDR3 is 13 amino acids. CDR3 loop: CSVNSATYNEQFF. CDR3 DNA: TGCAGCGTTAATAGCGCCACCTACAATGAGCAGTTCTTC.

This clonotype was counted many times. CDR3 amino acids: CASSFARPNTGELFF. In nucleotides, the CDR3 is TGTGCCAGCAGTTTTGCCAGGCCGAACACCGGGGAGCTGTTTTTT. The chain combines TRBV28 with TRBJ2-2; D unclear. CDR1 and CDR2 (germline): MDHEN, SYDVKM. There are 15 residues in the CDR3. The V gene lost 3 bases and the J gene lost 0 bases, with 8 bases spanning the gap.

The V gene is TRBV7-2, the J gene TRBJ2-7; 10 nucleotides align to TRBD2. This CDR3 contains 14 residues. Germline trimming cut 4 bases from V and 4 bases from J; bases unmatched to any gene: 4. Germline assignment: CDR1 SGHTA and CDR2 FQGNSA. The CDR3 sequence is CASSSSGRRYEQYF. The CDR3 region has the DNA TGTGCCAGCAGCTCTAGCGGGAGAAGATACGAGCAGTACTTC. Based on the CDR3 plus reference TRBV7-2 and TRBJ2-7, the full variable domain is GAGVSQSPSNKVTEKGKDVELRCDPISGHTALYWYRQSLGQGLEFLIYFQGNSAPDKSGLPSDRFSAERTGGSVSTLTIQRTQQEDSAVYLCASSSSGRRYEQYFGPGTRLTVT.

With regard to this clonotype: The junction shows a germline mismatch at one end, possibly a read error. This chain links TRBV11-2 with TRBJ2-5, with D perhaps TRBD1 or TRBD2 (6 bases each). This CDR3 contains 9 residues. Germline V lookup: CDR1 SGHAT, CDR2 FQNNGV. CDR3 sequence: CASGQGKDF. CDR3 DNA: TGTGCGAGCGGGCAGGGGAAGGACTTC.

This clonotype was detected ten times or more. The chain has TRBV27 and TRBJ2-7; 7 bases map to TRBD1. V was pared by 7 bases and J by 2 bases, with 8 bases of the junction left unmatched. This CDR3 has 14 amino acids. Germline V gene data show CDR1 as MNHEY and CDR2 as SMNVEV (reference sequence). Written as DNA, the CDR3 is TGTGCCAGCAACCAGGACAGGACCACCTACGAGCAGTACTTC. As protein: CASNQDRTTYEQYF.

The chain recombines TRBV5-8 with TRBJ2-5; D may be TRBD1 or TRBD2 (5 bases each). Germline lookup yields CDR1 SGHTS and CDR2 YDEGEE. V gave up 5 bases and J gave up 2 bases, with 16 bases separating them. The CDR3 has 15 residues. The DNA for the CDR3 is TGTGCCAGCAGTCGGGGCGGGCGGATACAAGAGACCCAGTACTTC. Translating it yields CASSRGGRIQETQYF.

This clonotype has more than one count but fewer than ten. This sequence joins TRBV5-6 and TRBJ2-1; D might be TRBD1 (6 bases). Germline CDR1 reads SGHDT; CDR2 reads YYEEEE. V was pared by 0 bases and J by 0 bases, with 16 bases between. The CDR3 has 18 amino acids. CDR3 in DNA: TGTGCCAGCAGCTTGGACGGACAGATTATAAGCTCCTACAATGAGCAGTTCTTC. Protein sequence: CASSLDGQIISSYNEQFF.

This clonotype was counted ten times or more. This chain connects TRBV28 to TRBJ2-1; 11 positions match TRBD1. In germline, CDR1 is MDHEN, CDR2 SYDVKM. The V gene end was trimmed by 4 bases and the J gene end by 0 bases; junction bases not matched to a gene: 8. This CDR3 comprises 18 residues. CDR3 DNA: TGTGCCAGCAGTTCGCCCCTAGGGACAGGGGGCTCCTACAATGAGCAGTTCTTC. Translation gives CASSSPLGTGGSYNEQFF. Together with reference TRBV28 and TRBJ2-1, the CDR3 gives the full variable domain: DVKVTQSSRYLVKRTGEKVFLECVQDMDHENMFWYRQDPGLGLRLIYFSYDVKMKEKGDIPEGYSVSREKKERFSLILESASTNQTSMYLCASSSPLGTGGSYNEQFFGPGTRLTVL.

This clonotype was seen many times. This chain uses TRBV29-1 with TRBJ2-3; 8 bases line up with TRBD1. J gave up 2 bases and V 5 bases, and 3 bases lay outside the gene matches. This CDR3 comprises 13 residues. Germline V gives CDR1 SQVTM, CDR2 ANQGSEA. CDR3 residues: CSVSQGDTDTQYF. CDR3 nucleotides: TGCAGCGTTTCACAGGGGGACACAGATACGCAGTATTTT.

The gene calls are TRBV3-1 and TRBJ2-4; D gene unclear. Looked up from germline, CDR1 is LGHDT and CDR2 is YNNKEL (reference sequence). CDR3 length equals 16 residues. The V end lost 5 bases, the J end lost 3 bases, and 17 bases lay between the germline ends. The CDR3 bases are TGTGCCAGCAGCACCCAGAGGACCGTGGGCAAAAACATTCAGTACTTC. It is translated as CASSTQRTVGKNIQYF.

This clonotype was seen a handful of times. V usage is TRBV12-3 or TRBV12-4 and J usage is TRBJ1-5; 9 bases line up with TRBD1. Germline trimming cut 6 bases from V and 1 base from J; bases unmatched to any gene: 7. This CDR3 has 16 amino acids. The CDR3: CASRPPGQGSNQPQHF. The DNA of the CDR3 is TGTGCCAGCAGGCCACCGGGACAGGGAAGCAATCAGCCCCAGCATTTT.

This clonotype was observed a handful of times. The chain links TRBV6-1 to TRBJ2-1; unclear D gene. This CDR3 is 15 amino acids long. V was clipped by 8 bases and J by 2 bases, with 16 bases between them. Germline loops: CDR1 MNHNS, CDR2 SASEGT. The CDR3 reads CASLGRRNAYNEQFF. In DNA, the CDR3 is TGTGCCAGCCTGGGCAGGCGGAATGCCTACAATGAGCAGTTCTTC.

There are a few counts of this clonotype. The rearrangement links TRBV6-1 to TRBJ1-4; a weak D match, TRBD1 (6 bases). The CDR3 extends over 15 amino acids. V dropped 8 bases and J dropped 12 bases, with 25 bases sitting between them. Germline assignment: CDR1 MNHNS and CDR2 SASEGT. The CDR3 coding sequence is TGTGCCAGCTTTCTAGGGGGTCCGGGCCTCTCAGAACTGTTTTTT. This sequence encodes CASFLGGPGLSELFF.

V usage is TRBV5-1 and J usage is TRBJ2-2, with a tentative D call TRBD2 (6 bases). CDR3 length equals 17 residues. V lost 0 bases to trimming and J lost 4 bases, with 16 bases between them. The germline V gene has CDR1 SGHRS and CDR2 YFSETQ. CDR3: CASSLGPAGLSTGELFF. The CDR3 DNA reads as TGCGCCAGCAGCTTGGGCCCCGCGGGACTGAGCACCGGGGAGCTGTTTTTT.

This clonotype was seen many times. This chain connects TRBV28 to TRBJ2-1, with 11 bases aligning to TRBD2. V trimming: 8 bases; J trimming: 5 bases; junction bases outside the gene matches: 8. CDR1 MDHEN and CDR2 SYDVKM come from the germline V gene. This CDR3 spans 15 amino acids. Written as DNA, the CDR3 is TGTGCCAGCTTCCCCGGGACTAGCGGAAACAATGAGCAGTTCTTC. Translation gives CASFPGTSGNNEQFF.

The table lists this clonotype with a few counts. This chain links TRBV12-3 or TRBV12-4 with TRBJ2-5; D call uncertain. This CDR3 has 13 amino acids. V dropped 5 bases and J dropped 2 bases, with 9 bases sitting between them. This CDR3 reads CASSRSQQETQYF. Here the CDR3 DNA reads TGTGCCAGCAGTCGGTCACAACAAGAGACCCAGTACTTC.

This clonotype has more than one count but fewer than ten. This chain connects TRBV7-9 to TRBJ2-7; D is undetermined. The CDR3 runs 14 residues. Deletions cut 7 bases from V and 2 bases from J, with 15 bases between. Germline CDR1 SEHNR, CDR2 FQNEAQ (reference sequence). As DNA, the CDR3 is TGTGCCAGCATTCGGACGGAGACCCCCTACGAGCAGTACTTC. This codes for CASIRTETPYEQYF.

This clonotype was found many times. CDR3 DNA: TGTGCCAGCAGCCAAGTTACCAGTACCGAACACAATTCACCCCTCCACTTT. It translates to CASSQVTSTEHNSPLHF. This rearrangement joins TRBV3-1 to TRBJ1-6; no clear D. The V gene's germline CDR1 is LGHDT and CDR2 YNNKEL (reference sequence). Trimming stripped 1 base from V and 7 bases from J, with 17 bases between. There are 17 residues in the CDR3.